The entry below gives a single T cell receptor beta chain sequence along with its context. Its cognate antigen has yet to be identified. Qualities for individual bases were not recorded, and no much larger clone is one base off. The germline ends are 8 bases apart after V is trimmed by 0 bases and J by 1 base. Via the germline V gene, CDR1 is MNHEY and CDR2 SVGAGI. From cysteine to phenylalanine, the CDR3 is 15 amino acids long. Of the read, only the CDR3 DNA is kept; its 45 bases are in frame from base 1. TCRbeta CDR3 regions were amplified from genomic DNA by means of the immunoSEQ Assay, a bias-controlled multiplex PCR. Concerning the study's data processing: Nucleated cell counts per sample were estimated from amplification of reference gene primers within the assay. To quantify the absolute abundance of each unique TCRbeta CDR3 rearrangement, sequence reads were collapsed and filtered. For each sample, productive Simpson clonality was calculated by taking the square root of Simpson's diversity index across productive rearrangements. Not all clones reach the TCRdb copy of this immuneACCESS table, which keeps in-frame sequences only. Checked studies attribute under half of the gap to unresolved V genes and leave the rest unexplained. Clone size and V and J calls were adopted from that table, with D and trimming inferred from the DNA. Across this sample there are some 200,000 clones, with around 83% seen only once. Jointly, the top ten make up roughly 13% of the sample.

Collaborating institutions collected whole blood in K2EDTA tubes following their own protocols. Collaborator samples were shipped for TCRbeta analysis as frozen whole blood, isolated PBMCs, or DNA extracted from either sample type. The data are from a study of blood T cell repertoires in COVID-19 (dated by TCRdb to 2020 to 2022). Regarding the complete study: Samples covering the acute and convalescent phases of COVID-19 were provided by collaborators in the United States, Italy and Spain. Sample metadata almost always included a de-identified subject ID, COVID-19 status, age in years and sex. Where HLA class I and class II types were available, the types were taken from metadata supplied by the sample provider, not from assay-based typing. The repertoires were released in a freely available public database meant as a resource for research on the immune response to SARS-CoV-2. The samples were drawn from the first 160 participants of the ongoing ImmuneRACE study and from about 1,200 subjects provided by 6 global collaborators. Subjects who had been exposed to COVID-19, were actively infected with it, or had recovered from it provided the deeply sampled blood TCRbeta repertoires that made up the dataset. The prospective study material was composed of cDNA or gDNA derived from T cells, B-cell-depleted T cells, or PBMCs.

Overall results and qualifications from the work: How much clinical and demographic metadata was included differed by source and by participant, and the metadata was provided uncurated.

Sequenced input: peripheral blood. This clonotype originated in a human donor in a cohort sampled during active COVID-19. The V and J genes are TRBV6-5 and TRBJ2-3; the D segment could be TRBD2, given 5 matching bases. CDR3 sequence: CASSYSSRGTDTQYF. The sequenced DNA is TGTGCCAGCAGTTACTCATCGAGGGGCACAGATACGCAGTATTTT.